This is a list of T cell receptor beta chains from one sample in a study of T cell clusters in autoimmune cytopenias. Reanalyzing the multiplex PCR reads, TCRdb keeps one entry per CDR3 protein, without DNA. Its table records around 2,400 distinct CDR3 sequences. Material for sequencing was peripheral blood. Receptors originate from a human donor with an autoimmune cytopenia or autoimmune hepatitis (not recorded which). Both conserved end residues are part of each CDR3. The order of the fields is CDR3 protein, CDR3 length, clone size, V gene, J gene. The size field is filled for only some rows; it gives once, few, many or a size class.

CDR3: CASSGVDSISGANVLTF; length: 17; size: NA; V: TRBV5-6; J: TRBJ2-6
CDR3: CASSYTSGTRPDF; length: 13; size: NA; V: TRBV6-5; J: TRBJ2-5
CDR3: CASRKFGQETQYF; length: 13; size: NA; V: TRBV6-1; J: TRBJ2-5
CDR3: CASSSTVSGNTIYF; length: 14; size: NA; V: TRBV6-1; J: TRBJ1-3
CDR3: CASSYRGLAGVLVGTDTQYF; length: 20; size: NA; V: TRBV6-5; J: TRBJ2-3
CDR3: CASSIGTGSGNTIYF; length: 15; size: NA; V: TRBV6-1; J: TRBJ1-3
CDR3: CASTTGYTEAFF; length: 12; size: NA; V: TRBV6-1; J: TRBJ1-1
CDR3: CAWSVGHEQFF; length: 11; size: medium-sized; V: TRBV30; J: TRBJ2-1
CDR3: CSVEWGTHKVDTQYF; length: 15; size: NA; V: TRBV29-1; J: TRBJ2-3
CDR3: CASSYSVAGGPEETQYF; length: 17; size: medium-sized; V: TRBV6-5; J: TRBJ2-5
CDR3: CSGGDRVREQYF; length: 12; size: medium-sized; V: TRBV29-1; J: TRBJ2-7
CDR3: CASSPDVNYGYTF; length: 13; size: NA; V: TRBV7-6; J: TRBJ1-2
CDR3: CASSFPGQNYGYTF; length: 14; size: NA; V: TRBV5-6; J: TRBJ1-2
CDR3: CASRLAGAVNEQFF; length: 14; size: NA; V: TRBV19; J: TRBJ2-1
CDR3: CASSGGRGETQYF; length: 13; size: NA; V: TRBV7-2; J: TRBJ2-5
CDR3: CASSSDRGKKLFF; length: 13; size: NA; V: TRBV27; J: TRBJ1-4
CDR3: CSVVFATGRLNQPQHF; length: 16; size: medium-sized; V: TRBV29-1; J: TRBJ1-5
CDR3: CASSRGLAGPQETQYF; length: 16; size: NA; V: TRBV12-3/TRBV12-4; J: TRBJ2-5
CDR3: CASNGDSNTGELFF; length: 14; size: medium-sized; V: TRBV19; J: TRBJ2-2
CDR3: CASSLSGGLYNEQFF; length: 15; size: medium-sized; V: TRBV19; J: TRBJ2-1
CDR3: CASSLVGIAGELFF; length: 14; size: medium-sized; V: TRBV5-4; J: TRBJ2-2
CDR3: CASSQGPSGLAKNIQYF; length: 17; size: medium-sized; V: TRBV6-5; J: TRBJ2-4
CDR3: CASSLGTGGKYEQYF; length: 15; size: NA; V: TRBV5-4; J: TRBJ2-7
CDR3: CATSDPTSGSADTQYF; length: 16; size: NA; V: TRBV24-1; J: TRBJ2-3
CDR3: CASSTNDRGSPQHF; length: 14; size: medium-sized; V: TRBV19; J: TRBJ1-5
CDR3: CAISELNQPQHF; length: 12; size: NA; V: TRBV10-3; J: TRBJ1-5
CDR3: CASSLVRGNYGYTF; length: 14; size: NA; V: TRBV5-1; J: TRBJ1-2
CDR3: CGGAKGTDTQYF; length: 12; size: medium-sized; V: TRBV29-1; J: TRBJ2-3
CDR3: CASSPSWDRVTDTQYF; length: 16; size: NA; V: TRBV18; J: TRBJ2-3
CDR3: CASTLAGGPETQYF; length: 14; size: NA; V: TRBV12-3/TRBV12-4; J: TRBJ2-5
CDR3: CASSPILPGGPGPDTQYF; length: 18; size: NA; V: TRBV18; J: TRBJ2-3
CDR3: CASSPGQSFHEQFF; length: 14; size: NA; V: TRBV12-3/TRBV12-4; J: TRBJ2-1
CDR3: CASSFPYKTSEQFF; length: 14; size: NA; V: TRBV5-4; J: TRBJ2-1
CDR3: CASSPGTVSLTGELFF; length: 16; size: medium-sized; V: TRBV6-5; J: TRBJ2-2
CDR3: CASSPPGLAGGSSYEQYF; length: 18; size: NA; V: TRBV18; J: TRBJ2-7
CDR3: CASSIDFSGVYEQYF; length: 15; size: hyperexpanded; V: TRBV19; J: TRBJ2-7